These T cell receptor beta chains were read from a single sample in a study of cytomegalovirus exposure and HLA in healthy donors. This table comes from immunoSEQ multiplex PCR, and its TCRdb copy is limited to in-frame clones, with some not included. The sample has some 130,000 clones, 9.7% seen once. Source material: PBMCs. All receptors derive from a man aged 50-60 years in good health and CMV-seronegative. The CDR3 runs from the conserved cysteine through the conserved F or W. The D gene is left open where the match is weak. Size values are once, few and many counts, or a class for expanded clones, and some rows have none.

size: NA
J: TRBJ1-5
D: NA
V: TRBV19
DNA: TGTGCCAGTAGTGAGGACAGAGGGAGCAATCAGCCCCAGCATTTT
CDR3: CASSEDRGSNQPQHF

size: NA
J: TRBJ2-1
D: NA
V: TRBV19
DNA: TGTGCCAGTAGTAGTACCAGGGGGGCCTTCAATGAGCAGTTCTTC
CDR3: CASSSTRGAFNEQFF

size: few
J: TRBJ2-5
D: NA
V: TRBV10-2
DNA: TGCGCCAGCACTTTTGAGAGAAAAGAGACCCAGTACTTC
CDR3: CASTFERKETQYF

size: many
J: TRBJ2-1
D: NA
V: TRBV19
DNA: TGTGCCAGTAGTATGGGGCAGGGAGGAAATGAGCAGTTCTTC
CDR3: CASSMGQGGNEQFF

size: NA
J: TRBJ1-1
D: NA
V: TRBV19
DNA: TGTGCCAGTAGTATCTCGCAGGGCGAGAACACTGAAGCTTTCTTT
CDR3: CASSISQGENTEAFF

size: NA
J: TRBJ1-2
D: TRBD1
V: TRBV19
DNA: TGTGCCAGTAGTGCCAGGGACAGGGCTAACTATGGCTACACCTTC
CDR3: CASSARDRANYGYTF

size: few
J: TRBJ1-1
D: NA
V: TRBV10-3
DNA: TGTGCCATCAGGGGGGAGGGAGGACCCGATGAAGCTTTCTTT
CDR3: CAIRGEGGPDEAFF

size: NA
J: TRBJ1-2
D: NA
V: TRBV5-8
DNA: TGTGCCAGCAGCCTGACAGGAAGCGACTACACCTTC
CDR3: CASSLTGSDYTF

size: NA
J: TRBJ2-5
D: TRBD2
V: TRBV7-6
DNA: TGTGCCAGCAGCTGGGCGGCAGCGGGGGGCGGGGAGACCCAGTACTTC
CDR3: CASSWAAAGGGETQYF

size: NA
J: TRBJ2-7
D: NA
V: TRBV25-1
DNA: TGTGCCAGCAGTGAAAGTAGTAGTTACTTCTCCTACGAGCAGTACTTC
CDR3: CASSESSSYFSYEQYF

size: NA
J: TRBJ2-7
D: NA
V: TRBV11-2
DNA: TGTGCCAGCAGCTTAGAGGACAGAGCTTTTGGCGAGCAGTACTTC
CDR3: CASSLEDRAFGEQYF

size: few
J: TRBJ2-5
D: NA
V: TRBV19
DNA: TGTGCCAGTAGAGGAGGTGGGCCCAGGGAGACCCAGTACTTC
CDR3: CASRGGGPRETQYF

size: few
J: TRBJ1-5
D: NA
V: TRBV28
DNA: TGTGCCAGCAGTTTTCCGCAGGGCGGCAATCAGCCCCAGCATTTT
CDR3: CASSFPQGGNQPQHF

size: NA
J: TRBJ2-1
D: TRBD2
V: TRBV14
DNA: TGTGCCAGCAGCCGGATTGTCGGGGGGGGTACATCCAATGAGCAGTTCTTC
CDR3: CASSRIVGGGTSNEQFF

size: NA
J: TRBJ2-7
D: TRBD2
V: TRBV4-1
DNA: TGCGCCAGCAGCCACAGTAGCGGGACGGGAGAGCAGTACTTC
CDR3: CASSHSSGTGEQYF

size: few
J: TRBJ2-7
D: TRBD2
V: TRBV7-8
DNA: TGTGCCAGCAGCTTAGTACCTAGCGGGGGGGTTTCCTACGAGCAGTACTTC
CDR3: CASSLVPSGGVSYEQYF

size: NA
J: TRBJ1-1
D: NA
V: TRBV5-1
DNA: TGCGCCAGCAGCGACAGCTCCTTAGGGGACACTGAAGCTTTCTTT
CDR3: CASSDSSLGDTEAFF

size: few
J: TRBJ1-2
D: NA
V: TRBV5-1
DNA: TGCGCCAGCAGCTTGGGAGGGAGTGGCTACACCTTC
CDR3: CASSLGGSGYTF

size: NA
J: TRBJ1-6
D: NA
V: TRBV7-2
DNA: TGTGCCAGCAGCCGTCTACTCGCTACCGGGGGGCCTTATAATTCACCCCTCCACTTT
CDR3: CASSRLLATGGPYNSPLHF

size: NA
J: TRBJ2-6
D: NA
V: TRBV28
DNA: TGTGCCAGCAGGGACTCAACCCCTGGGGCCAACGTCCTGACTTTC
CDR3: CASRDSTPGANVLTF

size: few
J: TRBJ1-4
D: NA
V: TRBV10-3
DNA: TGTGCCATCAGTCCCAGGAACCAATGGGAAAAACTGTTTTTT
CDR3: CAISPRNQWEKLFF

size: NA
J: TRBJ2-3
D: NA
V: TRBV7-2
DNA: TGTGCCAGCAGCTTAGCGCTAAACTCAGATACGCAGTATTTT
CDR3: CASSLALNSDTQYF

size: few
J: TRBJ2-7
D: TRBD2
V: TRBV7-6
DNA: TGTGCCAGCAGCTTTTCTAGCGGGAGCTCCTACGAGCAGTACTTC
CDR3: CASSFSSGSSYEQYF

size: NA
J: TRBJ2-3
D: TRBD2
V: TRBV9
DNA: TGTGCCAGCAGCGTAGGGGGTAGCGGGGGGGCCTCAGATACGCAGTATTTT
CDR3: CASSVGGSGGASDTQYF

size: few
J: TRBJ2-5
D: NA
V: TRBV5-1
DNA: TGCGCCAGCAGCTTGGCAAGTAGCCAAGAGACCCAGTACTTC
CDR3: CASSLASSQETQYF

size: NA
J: TRBJ2-3
D: NA
V: TRBV2
DNA: TGTGCCAGCAGTGAGTTGCGGGGAAGCACAGATACGCAGTATTTT
CDR3: CASSELRGSTDTQYF

size: few
J: TRBJ2-5
D: NA
V: TRBV7-8
DNA: TGTGCCAGCAGCTTAGCGTTTGGGGGCGGGAGACAGGAGACCCAGTACTTC
CDR3: CASSLAFGGGRQETQYF

size: NA
J: TRBJ1-5
D: NA
V: TRBV19
DNA: TGTGCCAGTAGTATATTGACATTCGGCAATCAGCCCCAGCATTTT
CDR3: CASSILTFGNQPQHF

size: few
J: TRBJ1-1
D: NA
V: TRBV10-2
DNA: TGCGCCACCGAGGGAGTGGCTGAAGCTTTCTTT
CDR3: CATEGVAEAFF

size: few
J: TRBJ2-5
D: NA
V: TRBV5-1
DNA: TGCGCCAGCAGCGAGGCAGGGATGGAGACCCAGTACTTC
CDR3: CASSEAGMETQYF

size: few
J: TRBJ1-1
D: NA
V: TRBV6-4
DNA: TGTGCCAGCAGTAATGAGCTGGACACTGAAGCTTTCTTT
CDR3: CASSNELDTEAFF

size: few
J: TRBJ1-5
D: TRBD1
V: TRBV19
DNA: TGTGCCAGTAGCATCCCGGGACAGGTTAGCAATCAGCCCCAGCATTTT
CDR3: CASSIPGQVSNQPQHF

size: few
J: TRBJ2-1
D: NA
V: TRBV18
DNA: TGTGCCAGCTCACCCGGAGGTTCCTACAATGAGCAGTTCTTC
CDR3: CASSPGGSYNEQFF

size: few
J: TRBJ2-2
D: TRBD1
V: TRBV7-9
DNA: TGTGCCAGCAGCCGACAGGGGGCCGACACCGGGGAGCTGTTTTTT
CDR3: CASSRQGADTGELFF

size: NA
J: TRBJ2-7
D: TRBD1
V: TRBV4-2
DNA: TGTGCCAGCAGCAAGCCGACAGGGGGCGCATACGAGCAGTACTTC
CDR3: CASSKPTGGAYEQYF

size: NA
J: TRBJ2-1
D: TRBD1
V: TRBV5-1
DNA: TGCGCCAGCAGCTTGCTGCCGGGACAGGGTTTCAATGAGCAGTTCTTC
CDR3: CASSLLPGQGFNEQFF

size: NA
J: TRBJ2-3
D: NA
V: TRBV19
DNA: TGTGCCAGTAGTACACCGGGGGAGAGAACAGATACGCAGTATTTT
CDR3: CASSTPGERTDTQYF

size: NA
J: TRBJ2-1
D: NA
V: TRBV1
DNA: TGCACCAGCAGCCAAGGCCCCCGGGACAGGGGCTCCTACAATGAGCAGTTCTTC
CDR3: CTSSQGPRDRGSYNEQFF

size: few
J: TRBJ2-5
D: NA
V: TRBV7-9
DNA: TGTGCCAGCAGCTTACGGGTGCGGGAGACCCAGTACTTC
CDR3: CASSLRVRETQYF

size: NA
J: TRBJ2-5
D: NA
V: TRBV5-4
DNA: TGTGCCAGCAGCTTGACGATTAGCGGTCAAGAGACCCAGTACTTC
CDR3: CASSLTISGQETQYF

size: NA
J: TRBJ1-2
D: NA
V: TRBV7-9
DNA: TGTGCCAGCAGCTTAGGTTCCAGGGCAAGCTCTAACTATGGCTACACCTTC
CDR3: CASSLGSRASSNYGYTF

size: few
J: TRBJ2-1
D: NA
V: TRBV11-2
DNA: TGTGCCAGCAGCTTCATGTACAATGAGCAGTTCTTC
CDR3: CASSFMYNEQFF

size: few
J: TRBJ2-7
D: TRBD1
V: TRBV19
DNA: TGTGCCAGCTCCCGGGACAGGGGAAAAATGAACGAGCAGTACTTC
CDR3: CASSRDRGKMNEQYF

size: NA
J: TRBJ2-3
D: NA
V: TRBV10-1
DNA: TGCGCCAGCAGTGAGGAGGGCACAAGCACAGATACGCAGTATTTT
CDR3: CASSEEGTSTDTQYF

size: few
J: TRBJ1-5
D: TRBD1
V: TRBV19
DNA: TGTGCCAGTAGTACCAAATGGACAGGGGGCACTCAGCCCCAGCATTTT
CDR3: CASSTKWTGGTQPQHF

size: NA
J: TRBJ2-7
D: TRBD2
V: TRBV19
DNA: TGTGCCAGTAGGCCAACAGCGGGAGTCTTCAGCGAGCAGTACTTC
CDR3: CASRPTAGVFSEQYF

size: few
J: TRBJ2-1
D: NA
V: TRBV6-1
DNA: TGTGCCAGCAATCGGGATCTCAGCTCCTACAATGAGCAGTTCTTC
CDR3: CASNRDLSSYNEQFF

size: few
J: TRBJ2-3
D: TRBD2
V: TRBV7-9
DNA: TGTGCCAGCAGCGGGACTACCACAGATACGCAGTATTTT
CDR3: CASSGTTTDTQYF

size: few
J: TRBJ2-3
D: TRBD2
V: TRBV4-1
DNA: TGCGCCAGCAGCCAATCAGCGGGGGCAATCACAGATACGCAGTATTTT
CDR3: CASSQSAGAITDTQYF

size: once
J: TRBJ2-3
D: TRBD2
V: TRBV15
DNA: TGTGCCACCAGCTATTTCGGGAGGGGAGGCACAGATACGCAGTATTTT
CDR3: CATSYFGRGGTDTQYF

size: few
J: TRBJ1-1
D: NA
V: TRBV7-2
DNA: TGTGCCAGCAGCTCCATAAGGGGGAACACTGAAGCTTTCTTT
CDR3: CASSSIRGNTEAFF